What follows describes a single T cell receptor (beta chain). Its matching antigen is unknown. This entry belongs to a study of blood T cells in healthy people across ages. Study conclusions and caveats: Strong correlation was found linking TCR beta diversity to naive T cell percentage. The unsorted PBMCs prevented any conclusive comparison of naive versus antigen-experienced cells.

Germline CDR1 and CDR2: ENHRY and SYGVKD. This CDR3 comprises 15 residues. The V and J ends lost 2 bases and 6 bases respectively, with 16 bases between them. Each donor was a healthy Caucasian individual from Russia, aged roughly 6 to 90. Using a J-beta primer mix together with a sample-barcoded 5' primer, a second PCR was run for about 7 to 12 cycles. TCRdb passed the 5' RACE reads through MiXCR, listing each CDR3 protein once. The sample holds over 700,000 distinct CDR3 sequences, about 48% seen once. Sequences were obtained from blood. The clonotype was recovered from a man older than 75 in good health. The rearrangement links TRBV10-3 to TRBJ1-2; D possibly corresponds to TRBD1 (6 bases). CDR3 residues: CAISESGTPKDGYTF. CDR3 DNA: TGTGCCATCAGTGAGAGCGGGACACCCAAGGATGGCTACACCTTC.